This note documents a single TCR beta chain sequence. The data originate from a study of blood T cell repertoires in COVID-19. Study-level information: Spain, Italy and the United States supplied samples that represented acute and convalescent COVID-19. T cells, B-cell-depleted T cells, or PBMCs provided the cDNA or gDNA that served as material.

Germline V gives CDR1 SGHNT, CDR2 YENEEA. V was pared by 3 bases and J by 0 bases, with 2 bases of the junction left unmatched. This CDR3 has 16 amino acids. Authors' analysis steps: Quantification of nucleated cells was approximated via reference gene primer amplification. Data came from immunoSEQ multiplex PCR; TCRdb stores just in-frame clones and leaves some out. V and J calls and clone size are given by that table; D and trimming were obtained from the DNA. Here the sample spans 80,000 or so clones, approximately 80% being singletons. Sequenced material: peripheral blood. J is TRBJ2-3 and V is TRBV11-3, with 11 bases aligning to TRBD2. This TCR derives from a woman older than 75 with acute or convalescent COVID-19. CDR3 in amino acids: CASSLGTSGSTDTQYF. The CDR3, as DNA: TGTGCCAGCAGCTTGGGGACTAGCGGAAGCACAGATACGCAGTATTTT.